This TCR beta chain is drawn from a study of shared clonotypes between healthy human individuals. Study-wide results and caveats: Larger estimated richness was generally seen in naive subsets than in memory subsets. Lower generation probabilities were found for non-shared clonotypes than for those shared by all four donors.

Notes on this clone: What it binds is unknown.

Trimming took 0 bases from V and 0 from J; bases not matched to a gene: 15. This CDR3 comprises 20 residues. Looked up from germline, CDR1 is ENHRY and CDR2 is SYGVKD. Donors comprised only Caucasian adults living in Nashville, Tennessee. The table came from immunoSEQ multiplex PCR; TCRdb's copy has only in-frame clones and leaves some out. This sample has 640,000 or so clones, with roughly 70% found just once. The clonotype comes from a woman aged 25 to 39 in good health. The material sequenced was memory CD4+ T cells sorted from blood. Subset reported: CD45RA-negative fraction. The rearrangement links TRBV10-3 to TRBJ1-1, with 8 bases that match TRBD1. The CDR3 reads CAISESRASDRARMNTEAFF. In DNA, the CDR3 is TGTGCCATCAGTGAGTCGAGGGCCTCGGACAGGGCCCGGATGAACACTGAAGCTTTCTTT.